What follows are 12 T cell receptor beta chains derived from one specimen sequenced in a study of CD8+ T cells in alopecia areata. Following extraction, RNA underwent reverse transcription to cDNA, which served as the sequencing template. Libraries were prepared by immunoSEQ multiplex PCR; TCRdb keeps only in-frame clonotypes and omits some of them. The sample has 98,000 or so clones; over 55% are singletons. The sample was NKG2D-low CD8+ T cells sorted from blood. The receptors shown here come from a human donor with alopecia areata.

In DNA, the CDR3 is TGTGCCAGCAGTTCGGGGACCTTCGATGAAAAACTGTTTTTT. Translation gives CASSSGTFDEKLFF. The rearrangement uses TRBV27 and TRBJ1-4; tentative D call: TRBD1 (5 bases). CDR1 is MNHEY, CDR2 SMNVEV, per germline (reference sequence). The CDR3 is made up of 14 amino acids. Deletions cut 4 bases from V and 6 bases from J, with 12 bases between.

The chain has TRBV23-1 and TRBJ1-2; D call uncertain. TRBV23-1 is known as an ORF, though its function is uncertain. The CDR3 loop spans 18 amino acids. V was shortened by 1 base and J by 4 bases, with 22 bases between the two germline ends. CDR3 region: CASSQYWVRRERFYGYTF. In DNA form, the CDR3 reads TGCGCCAGCAGTCAATATTGGGTCAGACGGGAACGCTTCTATGGCTACACCTTC.

The rearrangement uses TRBV30 and TRBJ2-3; D tentatively fits TRBD1 or TRBD2 (5 bases each). The CDR3 has 17 amino acids. Germline-derived CDR1 and CDR2 are GTSNPN and SVGIG (reference sequence). Trimming removed 4 bases from V and 4 bases from J, with 24 bases in between. The CDR3 loop reads CAWIRPGAQLPSDTQYF. The CDR3 coding sequence is TGTGCCTGGATCCGCCCCGGGGCCCAATTACCATCAGATACGCAGTATTTT.

J is TRBJ2-3 and V is TRBV11-2; unclear D gene. CDR1 is SGHAT and CDR2 is FQNNGV in the germline V gene. Trimming pared 3 bases from V and 0 bases from J, leaving 7 bases between. The CDR3 contains 14 residues. CDR3 coding DNA: TGTGCCAGCAGCTTCGGCGCAAGCACAGATACGCAGTATTTT. It translates to CASSFGASTDTQYF.

In DNA, the CDR3 is TGTGCCAGTAATCCCCCCCCGGGGCCCTACGAGCAGTACTTC. Translating gives CASNPPPGPYEQYF. V usage is TRBV19 and J usage is TRBJ2-7, with D perhaps matching TRBD1 or TRBD2 (5 bases each). The germline V gene has CDR1 LNHDA and CDR2 SQIVND (reference sequence). Trimming removed 7 bases at V and 2 bases at J, with 15 bases between. This CDR3 has 14 amino acids.

This clone was observed a handful of times. The chain recombines TRBV7-9 with TRBJ2-7; TRBD2 aligns across 12 bases. J lost 5 bases, V lost 5 bases, and 7 bases had no gene match. The germline gives CDR1 SEHNR, CDR2 FQNEAQ (reference sequence). This CDR3 is built from 15 residues. The DNA for the CDR3 is TGTGCCAGCAGCCCGCTAGCGGGAGGGCCCCACGAGCAGTACTTC. Amino acid sequence: CASSPLAGGPHEQYF.

The V call is TRBV28, the J call TRBJ2-1; 10 positions match TRBD1. The germline CDR1 and CDR2 sequences are MDHEN and SYDVKM. The J segment lost 4 bases and the V segment lost 5 bases, leaving 14 bases of the junction unmatched. The length of the CDR3 is 18 residues. CDR3 bases: TGTGCCAGCAGTCCAATATCCGGGGACAGGGGAGGGTACAATGAGCAGTTCTTC. Encoded protein: CASSPISGDRGGYNEQFF.

In its sample, this clone was seen many times. The CDR3 bases are TGTGCCAGCAGCTATCGACGGGAGAACACTGAAGCTTTCTTT. Protein sequence: CASSYRRENTEAFF. The rearrangement links TRBV7-9 to TRBJ1-1; D not resolved. This CDR3 is 14 amino acids long. V was pared by 4 bases and J by 1 base, with 10 bases between. Germline V gene lookup returns CDR1 SEHNR and CDR2 FQNEAQ (reference sequence).

This clone was counted between two and nine times. The V and J genes are TRBV9 and TRBJ2-7; no definite D call. V dropped 0 bases and J dropped 0 bases, with 10 bases sitting between them. The germline V gene has CDR1 SGDLS and CDR2 YYNGEE. The CDR3 has 15 residues. The CDR3 DNA follows: TGTGCCAGCAGCGTAGCCCCGGCCTACTCCTACGAGCAGTACTTC. This translates into CASSVAPAYSYEQYF.

CDR3: CASSRGTGDQPQHF. DNA for the CDR3: TGCGCCAGCAGCCGGGGGACAGGTGATCAGCCCCAGCATTTT. This chain joins TRBV4-1 and TRBJ1-5; 8 bases align to TRBD1. There are 14 residues in the CDR3. V was pared by 4 bases and J by 5 bases, with 4 bases of the junction left unmatched. The germline V gene encodes CDR1 MGHRA and CDR2 YSYEKL.

J is TRBJ2-3 and V is TRBV6-1, with TRBD2 as a possible D gene (6 bases). V was cut by 1 base and J by 0 bases, with 20 bases left in between. CDR1 and CDR2 from the germline V gene are MNHNS and SASEGT. This CDR3 has 19 residues. The CDR3: CASSEGWTTDGFSTDTQYF. Written as DNA, the CDR3 is TGTGCCAGCAGTGAAGGATGGACTACCGATGGATTCAGCACAGATACGCAGTATTTT.

V gene TRBV7-9 combines with J gene TRBJ2-7; D remains unclear. The V end was cut by 5 bases, the J end by 4 bases, with 15 bases between. CDR3 size: 14 residues. The germline V gene has CDR1 SEHNR and CDR2 FQNEAQ (reference sequence). The CDR3 region has the DNA TGTGCCAGCAGCCAGCAAACGGCTTCGTACGAGCAGTACTTC. Its translation: CASSQQTASYEQYF.